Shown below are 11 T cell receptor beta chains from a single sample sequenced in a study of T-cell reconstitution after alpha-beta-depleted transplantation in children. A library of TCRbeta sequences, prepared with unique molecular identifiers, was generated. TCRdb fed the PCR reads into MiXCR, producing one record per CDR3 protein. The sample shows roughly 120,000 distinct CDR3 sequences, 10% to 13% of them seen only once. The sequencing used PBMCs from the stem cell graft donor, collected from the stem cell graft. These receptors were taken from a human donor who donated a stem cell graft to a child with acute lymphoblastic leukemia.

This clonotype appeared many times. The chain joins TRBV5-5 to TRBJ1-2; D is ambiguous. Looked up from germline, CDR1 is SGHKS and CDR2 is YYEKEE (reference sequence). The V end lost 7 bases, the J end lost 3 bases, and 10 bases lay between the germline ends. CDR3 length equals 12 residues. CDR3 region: CASFGSHYGYTF. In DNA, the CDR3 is TGTGCCAGCTTCGGATCCCACTATGGCTACACCTTC.

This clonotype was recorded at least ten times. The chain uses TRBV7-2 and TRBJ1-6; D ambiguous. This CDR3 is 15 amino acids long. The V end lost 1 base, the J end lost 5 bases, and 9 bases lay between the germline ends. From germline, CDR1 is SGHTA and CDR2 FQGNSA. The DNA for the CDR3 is TGTGCCAGCAGCTTAGGGACCGTGGATAATTCACCCCTCCACTTT. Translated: CASSLGTVDNSPLHF.

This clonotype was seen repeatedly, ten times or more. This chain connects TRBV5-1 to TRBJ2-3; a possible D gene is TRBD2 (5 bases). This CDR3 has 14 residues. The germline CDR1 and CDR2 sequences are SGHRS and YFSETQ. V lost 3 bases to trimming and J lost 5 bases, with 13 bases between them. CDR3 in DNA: TGCGCCAGCAGCTCCTCGGGCGGGTTAGATACGCAGTATTTT. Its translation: CASSSSGGLDTQYF.

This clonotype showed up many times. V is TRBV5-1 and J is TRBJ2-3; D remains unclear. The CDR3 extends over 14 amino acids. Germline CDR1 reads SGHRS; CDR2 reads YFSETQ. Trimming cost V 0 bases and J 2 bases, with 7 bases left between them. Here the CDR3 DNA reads TGCGCCAGCAGCTTGGTCAGACACACAGATACGCAGTATTTT. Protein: CASSLVRHTDTQYF. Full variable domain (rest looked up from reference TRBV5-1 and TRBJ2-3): KAGVTQTPRYLIKTRGQQVTLSCSPISGHRSVSWYQQTPGQGLQFLFEYFSETQRNKGNFPGRFSGRQFSNSRSEMNVSTLELGDSALYLCASSLVRHTDTQYFGPGTRLTVL.

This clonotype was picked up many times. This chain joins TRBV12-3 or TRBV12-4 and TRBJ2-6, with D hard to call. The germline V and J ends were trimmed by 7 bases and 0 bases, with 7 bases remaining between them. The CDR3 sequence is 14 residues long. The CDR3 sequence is CASNTVSGANVLTF. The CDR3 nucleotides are TGTGCCAGCAACACTGTCTCTGGGGCCAACGTCCTGACTTTC.

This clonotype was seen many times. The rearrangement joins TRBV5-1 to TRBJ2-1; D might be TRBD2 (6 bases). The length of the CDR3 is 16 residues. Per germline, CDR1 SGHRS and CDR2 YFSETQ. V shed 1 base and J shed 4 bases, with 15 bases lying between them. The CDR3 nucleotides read TGCGCCAGCAGCTTGTGGAATCGGGGGAGTTACAATGAGCAGTTCTTC. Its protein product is CASSLWNRGSYNEQFF.

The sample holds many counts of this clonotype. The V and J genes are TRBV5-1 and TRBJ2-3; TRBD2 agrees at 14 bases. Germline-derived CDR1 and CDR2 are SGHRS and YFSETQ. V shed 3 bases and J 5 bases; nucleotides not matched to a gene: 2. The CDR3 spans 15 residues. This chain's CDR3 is CASSSGLAGVDTQYF. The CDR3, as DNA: TGCGCCAGCAGCTCGGGACTAGCGGGGGTAGATACGCAGTATTTT. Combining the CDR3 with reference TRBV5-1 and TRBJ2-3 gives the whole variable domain KAGVTQTPRYLIKTRGQQVTLSCSPISGHRSVSWYQQTPGQGLQFLFEYFSETQRNKGNFPGRFSGRQFSNSRSEMNVSTLELGDSALYLCASSSGLAGVDTQYFGPGTRLTVL.

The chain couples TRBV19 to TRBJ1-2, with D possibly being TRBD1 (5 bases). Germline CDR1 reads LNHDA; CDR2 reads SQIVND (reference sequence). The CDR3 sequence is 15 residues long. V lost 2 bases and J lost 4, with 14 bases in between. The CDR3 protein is CASSISLQGGYGYTF. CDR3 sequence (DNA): TGTGCCAGTAGTATATCCCTCCAGGGCGGCTATGGCTACACCTTC.

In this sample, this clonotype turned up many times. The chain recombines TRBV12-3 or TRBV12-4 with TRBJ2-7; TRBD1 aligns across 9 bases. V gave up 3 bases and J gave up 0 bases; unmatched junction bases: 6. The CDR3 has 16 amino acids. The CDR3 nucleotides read TGTGCCAGCAGTTTCCCCGGGACAGGGATCTCCTACGAGCAGTACTTC. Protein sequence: CASSFPGTGISYEQYF.

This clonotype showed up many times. The CDR3 here is CSARDPRGQETQYF. The CDR3 DNA is TGCAGTGCTAGAGACCCTAGAGGGCAAGAGACCCAGTACTTC. V usage is TRBV20-1 and J usage is TRBJ2-5, with D possibly being TRBD2 (5 bases). V was pared by 0 bases and J by 2 bases, with 10 bases between. Germline V lookup: CDR1 DFQATT, CDR2 SNEGSKA (reference sequence). This CDR3 region has 14 residues.

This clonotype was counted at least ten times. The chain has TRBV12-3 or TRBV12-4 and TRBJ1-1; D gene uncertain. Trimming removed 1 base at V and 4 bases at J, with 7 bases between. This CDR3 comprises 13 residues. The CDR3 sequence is CASSLGEGTEAFF. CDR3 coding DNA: TGTGCCAGCAGTTTAGGGGAGGGCACTGAAGCTTTCTTT.